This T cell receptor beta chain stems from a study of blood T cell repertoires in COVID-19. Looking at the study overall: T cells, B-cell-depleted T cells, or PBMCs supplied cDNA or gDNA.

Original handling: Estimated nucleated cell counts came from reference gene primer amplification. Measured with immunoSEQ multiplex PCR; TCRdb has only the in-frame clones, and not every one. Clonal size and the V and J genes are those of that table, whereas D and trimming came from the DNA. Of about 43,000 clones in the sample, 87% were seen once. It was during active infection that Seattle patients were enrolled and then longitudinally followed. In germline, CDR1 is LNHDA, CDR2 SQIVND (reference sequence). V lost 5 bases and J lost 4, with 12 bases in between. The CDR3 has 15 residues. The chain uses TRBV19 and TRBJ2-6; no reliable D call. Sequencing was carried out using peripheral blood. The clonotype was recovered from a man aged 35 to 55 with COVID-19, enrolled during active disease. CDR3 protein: CASSFPLTGANVLTF. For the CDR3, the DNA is TGTGCCAGTAGTTTTCCCCTAACCGGGGCCAACGTCCTGACTTTC.